This T cell receptor (beta chain) was recorded in a study of blood T cell repertoires in COVID-19. Data came from immunoSEQ multiplex PCR; TCRdb stores just in-frame clones and leaves some out. The sample consists of just under 30,000 clones, 80% of them appearing once. Germline values: CDR1 SGHRS, CDR2 YFSETQ. The CDR3 consists of 17 residues. The ends lost 3 bases at V and 0 bases at J; junction bases unmatched: 5. Sequenced: peripheral blood. The chain carries TRBV5-1 and TRBJ2-1, with TRBD2 matching 11 bases. The source is a woman aged 70-85 years with acute or convalescent COVID-19. DNA of the CDR3: TGCGCCAGCAGCTCCCGACTAGCGGGGAGCTCCTACAATGAGCAGTTCTTC. It translates to CASSSRLAGSSYNEQFF. Supplemented by reference TRBV5-1 and TRBJ2-1, the full variable domain reads KAGVTQTPRYLIKTRGQQVTLSCSPISGHRSVSWYQQTPGQGLQFLFEYFSETQRNKGNFPGRFSGRQFSNSRSEMNVSTLELGDSALYLCASSSRLAGSSYNEQFFGPGTRLTVL.